This T cell receptor (beta chain) was observed in a study of T cell responses to AZD1222 COVID-19 vaccine. Regarding the study as a whole: Increases in Spike-specific TCR breadth and depth were seen after two AZD1222 doses. Clonal diversity may have been underestimated in mostly white British donors.

In germline, CDR1 is SGHTS, CDR2 YDEGEE. The J segment lost 2 bases and the V segment lost 2 bases, leaving 10 bases of the junction unmatched. CDR3 length: 17 residues. With respect to this clone: Its cognate antigen is unknown.

Libraries were prepared by immunoSEQ multiplex PCR; TCRdb keeps only in-frame clonotypes and omits some of them. The repertoire includes about 79,000 clones, roughly nine tenths of them detected once, and roughly 6.4% sits in the top ten. The sequence derives from an adult in good health. V and J are TRBV5-8 and TRBJ2-5, with 9 bases aligning to TRBD1. Source: peripheral blood, taken on day 0 of MenACWY control vaccination. The CDR3 sequence: CASSLGTGIPGQETQYF. Here the CDR3 DNA reads TGTGCCAGCAGCTTAGGGACAGGGATTCCCGGACAAGAGACCCAGTACTTC.